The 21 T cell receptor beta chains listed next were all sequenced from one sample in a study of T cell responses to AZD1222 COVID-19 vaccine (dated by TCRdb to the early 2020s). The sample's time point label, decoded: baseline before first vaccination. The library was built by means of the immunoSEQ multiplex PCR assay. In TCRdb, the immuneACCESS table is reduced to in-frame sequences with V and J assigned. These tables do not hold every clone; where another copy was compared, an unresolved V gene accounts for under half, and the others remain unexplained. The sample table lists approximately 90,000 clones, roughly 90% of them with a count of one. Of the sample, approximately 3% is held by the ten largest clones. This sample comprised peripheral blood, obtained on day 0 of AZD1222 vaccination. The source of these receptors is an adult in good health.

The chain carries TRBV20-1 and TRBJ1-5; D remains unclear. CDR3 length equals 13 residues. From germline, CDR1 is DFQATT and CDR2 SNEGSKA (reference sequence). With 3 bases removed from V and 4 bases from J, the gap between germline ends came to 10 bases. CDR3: CSASREANQPQHF. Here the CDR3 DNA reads TGCAGTGCTAGTCGGGAGGCAAATCAGCCCCAGCATTTT.

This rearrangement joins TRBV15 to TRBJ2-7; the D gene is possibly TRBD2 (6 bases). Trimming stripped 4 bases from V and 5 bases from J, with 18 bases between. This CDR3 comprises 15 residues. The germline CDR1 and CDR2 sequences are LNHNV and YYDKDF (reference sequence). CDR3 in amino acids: CATSTSRVGSDEQYF. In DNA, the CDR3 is TGTGCCACCAGCACCAGCAGGGTCGGGAGCGACGAGCAGTACTTC.

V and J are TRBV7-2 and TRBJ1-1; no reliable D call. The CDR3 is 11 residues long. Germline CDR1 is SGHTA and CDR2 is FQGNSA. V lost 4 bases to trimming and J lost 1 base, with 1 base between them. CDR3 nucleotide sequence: TGTGCCAGCAGCTGGAACACTGAAGCTTTCTTT. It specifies CASSWNTEAFF.

CDR3 nucleotides: TGTGCCAGCAGCCAGGGAAAAGCTACAACCGGGGAGCTGTTTTTT. Protein product: CASSQGKATTGELFF. The chain uses TRBV7-9 and TRBJ2-2; tentatively, D is TRBD1 (5 bases). This CDR3 has 15 amino acids. Per germline, CDR1 SEHNR and CDR2 FQNEAQ (reference sequence). The ends were cut back, 5 bases at V and 5 bases at J, with 15 bases in the middle. Full variable domain (outside the CDR3, taken from reference TRBV7-9 and TRBJ2-2): DTGVSQNPRHKITKRGQNVTFRCDPISEHNRLYWYRQTLGQGPEFLTYFQNEAQLEKSRLLSDRFSAERPKGSFSTLEIQRTEQGDSAMYLCASSQGKATTGELFFGEGSRLTVL.

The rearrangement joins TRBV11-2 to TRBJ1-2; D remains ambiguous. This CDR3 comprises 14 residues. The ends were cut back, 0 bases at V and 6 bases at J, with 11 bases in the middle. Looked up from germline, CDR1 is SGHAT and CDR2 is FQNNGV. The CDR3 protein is CASSLDQWGDGYTF. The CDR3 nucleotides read TGTGCCAGCAGCTTAGATCAGTGGGGAGATGGCTACACCTTC. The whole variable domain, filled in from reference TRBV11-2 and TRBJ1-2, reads EAGVAQSPRYKIIEKRQSVAFWCNPISGHATLYWYQQILGQGPKLLIQFQNNGVVDDSQLPKDRFSAERLKGVDSTLKIQPAKLEDSAVYLCASSLDQWGDGYTFGSGTRLTVV.

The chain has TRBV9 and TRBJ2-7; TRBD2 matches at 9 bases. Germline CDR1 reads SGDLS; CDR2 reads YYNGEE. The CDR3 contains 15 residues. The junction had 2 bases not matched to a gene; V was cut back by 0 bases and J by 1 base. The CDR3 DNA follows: TGTGCCAGCAGCGTAGGTAGCGGGGGTTCCTACGAGCAGTACTTC. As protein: CASSVGSGGSYEQYF.

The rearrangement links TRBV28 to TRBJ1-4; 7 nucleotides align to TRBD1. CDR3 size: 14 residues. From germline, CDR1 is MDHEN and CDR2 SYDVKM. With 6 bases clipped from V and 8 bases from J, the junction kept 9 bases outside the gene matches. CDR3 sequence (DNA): TGTGCCAGCAGCAACCTCGACAGGGCGGAAAAACTGTTTTTT. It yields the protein CASSNLDRAEKLFF.

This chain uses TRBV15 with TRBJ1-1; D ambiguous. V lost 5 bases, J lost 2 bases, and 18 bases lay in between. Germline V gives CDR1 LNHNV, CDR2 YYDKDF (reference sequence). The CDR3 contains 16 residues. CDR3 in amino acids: CATSQNVGYKNTEAFF. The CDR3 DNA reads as TGTGCCACCAGCCAGAACGTGGGGTACAAAAACACTGAAGCTTTCTTT.

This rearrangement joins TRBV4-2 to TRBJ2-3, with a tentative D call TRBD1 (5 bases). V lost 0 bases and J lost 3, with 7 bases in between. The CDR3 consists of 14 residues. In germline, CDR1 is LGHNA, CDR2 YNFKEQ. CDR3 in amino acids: CASSQDRATDTQYF. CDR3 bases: TGTGCCAGCAGCCAAGACAGGGCGACAGATACGCAGTATTTT.

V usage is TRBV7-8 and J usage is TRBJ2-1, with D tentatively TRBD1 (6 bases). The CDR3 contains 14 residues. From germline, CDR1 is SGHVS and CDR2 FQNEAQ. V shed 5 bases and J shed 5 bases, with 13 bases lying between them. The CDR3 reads CASSKPGHNNEQFF. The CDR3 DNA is TGTGCCAGCAGCAAACCGGGACACAACAATGAGCAGTTCTTC.

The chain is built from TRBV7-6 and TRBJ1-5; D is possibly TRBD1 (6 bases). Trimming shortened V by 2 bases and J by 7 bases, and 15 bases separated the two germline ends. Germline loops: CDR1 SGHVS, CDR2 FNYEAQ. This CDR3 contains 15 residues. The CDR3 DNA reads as TGTGCCAGCAGCTTATTCCGGGGGGCAGGGCAGCCCCAGCATTTT. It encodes CASSLFRGAGQPQHF.

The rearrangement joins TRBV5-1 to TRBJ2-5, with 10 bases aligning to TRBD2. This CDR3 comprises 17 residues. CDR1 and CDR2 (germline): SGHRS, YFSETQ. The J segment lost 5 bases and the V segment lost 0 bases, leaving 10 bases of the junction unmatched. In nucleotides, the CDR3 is TGCGCCAGCAGCTTGGATAGCGGGGGGCCGTGGCGGGAGACCCAGTACTTC. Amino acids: CASSLDSGGPWRETQYF.

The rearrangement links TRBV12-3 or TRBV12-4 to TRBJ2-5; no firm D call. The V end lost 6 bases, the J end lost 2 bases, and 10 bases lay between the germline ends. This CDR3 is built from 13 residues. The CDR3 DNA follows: TGTGCCAGCAGGTGGGCAGCACAAGAGACCCAGTACTTC. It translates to CASRWAAQETQYF.

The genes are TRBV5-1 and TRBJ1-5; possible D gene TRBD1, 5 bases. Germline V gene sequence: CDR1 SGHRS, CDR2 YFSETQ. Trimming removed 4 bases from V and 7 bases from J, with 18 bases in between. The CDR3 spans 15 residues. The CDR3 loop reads CASSPTGTSLQPQHF. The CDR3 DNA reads TGCGCCAGCAGCCCTACCGGGACCTCCTTACAGCCCCAGCATTTT.

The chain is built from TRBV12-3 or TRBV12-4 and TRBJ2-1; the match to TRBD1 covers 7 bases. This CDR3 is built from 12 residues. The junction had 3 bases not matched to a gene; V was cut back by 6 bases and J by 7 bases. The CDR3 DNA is TGTGCCAGCAGCCCACAGGGGAATGAGCAGTTCTTC. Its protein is CASSPQGNEQFF.

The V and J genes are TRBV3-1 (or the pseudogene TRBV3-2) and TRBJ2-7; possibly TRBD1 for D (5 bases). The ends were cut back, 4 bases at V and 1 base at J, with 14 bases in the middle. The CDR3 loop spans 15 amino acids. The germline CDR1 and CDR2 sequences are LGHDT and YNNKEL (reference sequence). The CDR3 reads CASSRNRYPSYEQYF. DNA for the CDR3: TGTGCCAGCAGCCGCAACAGGTACCCGTCCTACGAGCAGTACTTC.

The CDR3 nucleotides are TGTGCCAGCAGGGGCTCGGGACTCCGGACCTATGGCTACACCTTC. It specifies CASRGSGLRTYGYTF. This chain links TRBV6-5 with TRBJ1-2, with D tentatively TRBD1 (5 bases). CDR3 length equals 15 residues. V lost 6 bases to trimming and J lost 4 bases, with 18 bases between them. From germline, CDR1 is MNHEY and CDR2 SVGAGI.

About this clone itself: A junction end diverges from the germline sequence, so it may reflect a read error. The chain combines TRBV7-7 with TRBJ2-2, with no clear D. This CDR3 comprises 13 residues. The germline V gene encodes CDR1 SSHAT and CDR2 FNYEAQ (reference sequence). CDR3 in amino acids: CASSYTATGELFF. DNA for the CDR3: TGTGCTAGCAGCTACACAGCCACCGGGGAGCTGTTTTTT.

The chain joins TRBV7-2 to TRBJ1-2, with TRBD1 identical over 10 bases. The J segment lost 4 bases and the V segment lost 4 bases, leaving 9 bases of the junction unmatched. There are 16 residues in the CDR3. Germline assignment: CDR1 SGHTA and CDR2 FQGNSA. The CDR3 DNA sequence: TGTGCCAGCAGCTCAGGGGACAGGGGCTTCTCCTATGGCTACACCTTC. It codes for CASSSGDRGFSYGYTF.

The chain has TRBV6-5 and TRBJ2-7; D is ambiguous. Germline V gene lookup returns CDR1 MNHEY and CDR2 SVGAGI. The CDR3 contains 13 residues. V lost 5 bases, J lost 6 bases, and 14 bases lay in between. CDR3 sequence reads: CASSPSPRSEQYF. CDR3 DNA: TGTGCCAGCAGTCCCTCCCCGAGGAGCGAGCAGTACTTC.

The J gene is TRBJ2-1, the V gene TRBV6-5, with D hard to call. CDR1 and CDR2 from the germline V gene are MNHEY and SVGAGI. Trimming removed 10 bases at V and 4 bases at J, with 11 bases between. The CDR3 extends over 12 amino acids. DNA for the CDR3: TGTGCCACCTCCTGGGGATACAATGAGCAGTTCTTC. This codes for CATSWGYNEQFF.